Sequencing of this T cell receptor (beta chain) was carried out in a study of T cell changes during pregnancy in multiple sclerosis. Using immunoSEQ multiplex PCR, the repertoire was profiled, and TCRdb retains in-frame clones only, with some absent. The table lists tens of thousands of clones, just over 90% of them singletons. The V segment lost 6 bases and the J segment 3 bases; nucleotides outside the gene matches: 7. The CDR3 totals 14 residues. Germline CDR1 and CDR2: SQVTM and ANQGSEA. V and J are TRBV29-1 and TRBJ2-1, with 8 bases fitting TRBD2. The receptor was isolated from a female donor with multiple sclerosis, enrolled in a pregnancy study. Sample: CD4+ T cells from peripheral blood mononuclear cells, taken after pregnancy. The DNA for the CDR3 is TGCAGCGTCCGTAGCGGGAATGGCTACAATGAGCAGTTCTTC. Amino acid sequence: CSVRSGNGYNEQFF.